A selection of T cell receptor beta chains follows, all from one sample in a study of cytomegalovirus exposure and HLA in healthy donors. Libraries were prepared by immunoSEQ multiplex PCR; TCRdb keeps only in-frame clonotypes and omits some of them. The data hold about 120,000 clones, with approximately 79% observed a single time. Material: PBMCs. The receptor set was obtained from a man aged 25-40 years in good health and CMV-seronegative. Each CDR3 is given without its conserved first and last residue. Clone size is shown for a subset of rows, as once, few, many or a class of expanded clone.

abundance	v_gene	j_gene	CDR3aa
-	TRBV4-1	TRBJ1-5	ASSQDHRDVQH
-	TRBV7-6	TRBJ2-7	ASSFSVDEQY
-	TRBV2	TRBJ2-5	ANHRDIQETQY
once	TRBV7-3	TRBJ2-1	ASSLQGAYNEQF
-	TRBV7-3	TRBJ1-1	ASSLTPPGNTEAF
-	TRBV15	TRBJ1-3	ATSLRRQGAYGNTIY
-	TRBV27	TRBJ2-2	ASSLSGGGYTGELF
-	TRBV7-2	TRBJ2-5	ASSLGTATQY
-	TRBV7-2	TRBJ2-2	ASSLALLTGELF
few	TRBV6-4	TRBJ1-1	ASSDAGTSNTEAF
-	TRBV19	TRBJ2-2	ASSPIEGGGGELF
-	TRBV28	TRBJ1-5	ASSLPGVNQPQH
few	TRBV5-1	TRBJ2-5	ASSLWEGETQY
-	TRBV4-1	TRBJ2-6	ASSQKTALPSGANVLT
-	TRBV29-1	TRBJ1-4	SVEDPQGNEKLF
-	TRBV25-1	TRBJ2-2	ASSESGESGELF
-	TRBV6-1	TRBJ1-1	ASSEGQLNTEAF
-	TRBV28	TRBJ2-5	ASSSDAGGPRETQY
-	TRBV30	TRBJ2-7	AWSERGLFAQY
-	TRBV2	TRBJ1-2	ASSEGPLGGYGYT
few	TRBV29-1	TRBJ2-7	SVEARQGSDEQY
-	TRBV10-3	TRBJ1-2	AISELSQIYGYT
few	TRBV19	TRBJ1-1	ASSMGTGLGLNTEAF
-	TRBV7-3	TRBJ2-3	ASSSTGGRNTQY
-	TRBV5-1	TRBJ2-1	ASSLGQLSGGPFNEQF
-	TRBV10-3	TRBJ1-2	AISESRGNYGYT
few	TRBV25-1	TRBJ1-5	ASSEFGGRKPQH
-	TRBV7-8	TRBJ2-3	ASRGLAGTSTDTQY
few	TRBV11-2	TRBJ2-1	ASSLFVYNEQF
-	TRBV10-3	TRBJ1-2	AIRAPGTGGGYT
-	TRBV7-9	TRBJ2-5	ASSLGDRGQQETQY
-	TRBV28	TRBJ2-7	ASSFNIGGGAGNYEQY
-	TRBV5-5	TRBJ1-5	ASSLDRERNQPQH
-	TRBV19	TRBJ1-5	AGGLGNQPQH
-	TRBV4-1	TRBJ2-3	ASSPGTSGSSTDTQY
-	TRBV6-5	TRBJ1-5	ASSWREGNQPQH
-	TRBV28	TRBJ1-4	ASHDSLNEKLF
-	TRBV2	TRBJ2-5	ASSGRDREETQY
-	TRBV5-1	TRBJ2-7	ASSSTGTGGEQY
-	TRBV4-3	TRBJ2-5	ASSQGFNRGGQETQY
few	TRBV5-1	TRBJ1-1	ASSFQGAGTEAF
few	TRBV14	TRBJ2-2	ASSLFLNTGELF
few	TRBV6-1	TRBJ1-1	ATRQSPVNTEAF
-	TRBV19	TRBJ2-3	ASSPGTGRGDTQY
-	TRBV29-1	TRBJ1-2	SVLTPGQGSYGYT
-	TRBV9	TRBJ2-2	ASSARTSRNTGELF
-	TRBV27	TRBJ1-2	ASSPLGGTYGYT